The 14 T cell receptor beta chains listed next were all sequenced from one sample in a study of T cell responses to AZD1222 COVID-19 vaccine. Libraries were prepared by immunoSEQ multiplex PCR; TCRdb keeps only in-frame clonotypes and omits some of them. The repertoire consists of roughly 150,000 clones, with approximately 90% occurring once and the leading ten covering 5.5% to 8%. The input for sequencing was peripheral blood, taken after recovery from COVID-19. The source is an adult who had recovered from COVID-19.

V gene TRBV19 combines with J gene TRBJ1-4, with D maybe TRBD1 (5 bases). This CDR3 comprises 15 residues. The ends were cut back, 0 bases at V and 9 bases at J, with 14 bases in the middle. In germline, CDR1 is LNHDA, CDR2 SQIVND (reference sequence). The CDR3 loop is CASSIEPGAEKKLFF. CDR3 nucleotide sequence: TGTGCCAGTAGTATAGAACCCGGGGCTGAGAAAAAACTGTTTTTT.

The chain carries TRBV7-9 and TRBJ1-1; TRBD1 matches at 8 bases. The trim removed 5 bases at V and 1 base at J, leaving 6 bases unmatched. The CDR3 length is 15 residues. Germline V gene lookup returns CDR1 SEHNR and CDR2 FQNEAQ (reference sequence). CDR3 bases: TGTGCCAGCAGCGCCGGACAGGGCTGGAACACTGAAGCTTTCTTT. This translates into CASSAGQGWNTEAFF.

The chain carries TRBV15 and TRBJ2-4; D unclear. With 0 bases removed from V and 9 bases from J, the gap between germline ends came to 6 bases. The germline V gene encodes CDR1 LNHNV and CDR2 YYDKDF (reference sequence). The length of the CDR3 is 12 residues. The CDR3 protein is CATSRDNGIQYF. The CDR3 nucleotides are TGTGCCACCAGCAGAGATAACGGCATTCAGTACTTC.

The chain couples TRBV19 to TRBJ1-1; D is possibly TRBD1 (5 bases). CDR1 is LNHDA and CDR2 is SQIVND in the germline V gene (reference sequence). CDR3 size: 12 residues. The V end lost 4 bases, the J end lost 5 bases, and 8 bases lay between the germline ends. The CDR3, as DNA: TGTGCCAGTAGTAATGGGGGTACTGAAGCTTTCTTT. Residues: CASSNGGTEAFF.

The chain carries TRBV27 and TRBJ1-5; D is unclear. CDR1 is MNHEY and CDR2 is SMNVEV in the germline V gene (reference sequence). The CDR3 has 13 residues. V shed 5 bases and J shed 7 bases, with 12 bases lying between them. The CDR3 here is CASSLSSWQPQHF. Here the CDR3 DNA reads TGTGCCAGCAGTCTCAGTAGCTGGCAGCCCCAGCATTTT.

The chain employs TRBV5-1 and TRBJ2-1; unclear D gene. Per germline, CDR1 SGHRS and CDR2 YFSETQ. The V end lost 2 bases, the J end lost 5 bases, and 8 bases lay between the germline ends. The length of the CDR3 is 13 residues. The CDR3 region is CASSFGENNEQFF. DNA for the CDR3: TGCGCCAGCAGCTTTGGAGAGAACAATGAGCAGTTCTTC.

The chain combines TRBV29-1 with TRBJ1-1; D gene ambiguous. Germline V CDR1 and CDR2: SQVTM, ANQGSEA. V lost 6 bases and J 0 bases, leaving 11 bases between the germline ends. The CDR3 length is 13 residues. The CDR3, as DNA: TGCAGCGTACTAGACCCTATGAACACTGAAGCTTTCTTT. Translation gives CSVLDPMNTEAFF.

V is TRBV15 and J is TRBJ1-1; D is unresolved. This CDR3 has 15 amino acids. V shed 2 bases and J shed 6 bases, with 16 bases lying between them. Germline V CDR1 and CDR2: LNHNV, YYDKDF (reference sequence). CDR3 sequence (DNA): TGTGCCACCAGCAGACCTCCCGGTGAACTCGCTGAAGCTTTCTTT. Encoded protein: CATSRPPGELAEAFF.

Remarks on this clone: Other DNA sequences from this sample encode an identical CDR3 as well. The CDR3 sequence: CASSVGQGGTEAFF. In DNA, the CDR3 is TGCGCCAGCAGCGTGGGACAGGGGGGAACTGAAGCTTTCTTT. The genes are TRBV5-1 and TRBJ1-1; 11 nucleotides match TRBD1. This CDR3 has 14 residues. The germline V gene has CDR1 SGHRS and CDR2 YFSETQ. The ends lost 4 bases at V and 5 bases at J; junction bases unmatched: 4.

In its sample, this clone was seen once. The chain uses TRBV6-5 and TRBJ1-1; D gene ambiguous. The CDR3 covers 13 residues. V was shortened by 2 bases and J by 2 bases, with 6 bases between the two germline ends. Germline CDR1 and CDR2: MNHEY and SVGAGI. CDR3 protein: CASSYGSNTEAFF. The CDR3 DNA follows: TGTGCCAGCAGTTACGGCAGTAACACTGAAGCTTTCTTT.

V is TRBV19 and J is TRBJ1-5; possibly TRBD1 for D (5 bases). The CDR3 runs to 17 residues. Germline loops: CDR1 LNHDA, CDR2 SQIVND (reference sequence). V lost 3 bases, J lost 2 bases, and 17 bases lay in between. The CDR3 DNA follows: TGTGCCAGTAGTATGGGACGCGGAGCGAGGGGCAATCAGCCCCAGCATTTT. Its translation is CASSMGRGARGNQPQHF.

J is TRBJ2-2 and V is TRBV19; D remains unclear. Trimming stripped 0 bases from V and 6 bases from J, with 5 bases between. CDR3 length: 13 amino acids. Germline assignment: CDR1 LNHDA and CDR2 SQIVND (reference sequence). This CDR3 reads CASSIDYSGELFF. The CDR3 DNA is TGTGCCAGTAGTATAGACTACTCCGGGGAGCTGTTTTTT. The full variable domain, completed using reference TRBV19 and TRBJ2-2, is DGGITQSPKYLFRKEGQNVTLSCEQNLNHDAMYWYRQDPGQGLRLIYYSQIVNDFQKGDIAEGYSVSREKKESFPLTVTSAQKNPTAFYLCASSIDYSGELFFGEGSRLTVL.

V and J are TRBV9 and TRBJ2-2, with TRBD2 matching 10 bases. This CDR3 spans 18 amino acids. CDR1 and CDR2 (germline): SGDLS, YYNGEE. V shed 0 bases, J shed 5 bases, and the junction held 10 bases outside the gene matches. The CDR3: CASSVGRAGGSWTGELFF. The CDR3 bases are TGTGCCAGCAGCGTAGGAAGAGCGGGGGGGTCTTGGACCGGGGAGCTGTTTTTT.

CDR3 protein: CASSLQGGYIQYF. For the CDR3, the DNA is TGTGCCAGCAGTTTACAGGGTGGCTACATTCAGTACTTC. The V gene is TRBV27, the J gene TRBJ2-4; D might be TRBD1 (5 bases). This CDR3 is 13 amino acids long. Looked up from germline, CDR1 is MNHEY and CDR2 is SMNVEV (reference sequence). V dropped 2 bases and J dropped 8 bases, with 10 bases sitting between them.